A single sample gave rise to the 17 T cell receptor beta chains below, sequenced in a study of T cell responses to AZD1222 COVID-19 vaccine. Libraries were prepared by immunoSEQ multiplex PCR; TCRdb keeps only in-frame clonotypes and omits some of them. The sample lists about 140,000 clones, more than 80% occurring once. Sequencing was performed on peripheral blood, taken 28 days after the second dose of the MenACWY control vaccine. The receptors were gathered from an adult who received the MenACWY meningococcal vaccine as a control.

The J gene is TRBJ1-4, the V gene TRBV3-1 (or the pseudogene TRBV3-2); tentative D call: TRBD1 (5 bases). The CDR3 has 15 residues. V was clipped by 0 bases and J by 10 bases, with 15 bases between them. The germline V gene has CDR1 LGHDT and CDR2 YNNKEL (reference sequence). CDR3 DNA sequence: TGTGCCAGCAGCCAAGACGGGCAGGGAGGCGGAAAACTGTTTTTT. This translates into CASSQDGQGGGKLFF.

The chain carries TRBV7-9 and TRBJ1-1, with TRBD1 identical over 9 bases. Trimming at V came to 2 bases and at J to 6 bases, leaving 4 bases not matched to a gene. There are 14 residues in the CDR3. Per germline, CDR1 SEHNR and CDR2 FQNEAQ (reference sequence). The CDR3: CASSLKQGASEAFF. CDR3 bases: TGTGCCAGCAGCTTAAAACAGGGGGCATCTGAAGCTTTCTTT.

This chain connects TRBV6-5 to TRBJ2-7; 8 nucleotides align to TRBD1. The CDR3 sequence is 15 residues long. The V segment lost 1 base and the J segment 2 bases; nucleotides outside the gene matches: 4. CDR1 is MNHEY and CDR2 is SVGAGI in the germline V gene. CDR3: CASSYYGTGTYEQYF. CDR3 nucleotides: TGTGCCAGCAGTTACTACGGGACAGGAACCTACGAGCAGTACTTC.

The chain combines TRBV15 with TRBJ2-5, with unresolved D. Trimming took 3 bases from V and 2 from J, leaving 4 bases between them. The germline V gene has CDR1 LNHNV and CDR2 YYDKDF (reference sequence). CDR3 length equals 12 residues. CDR3 coding DNA: TGTGCCACCAGCAGGGGGCAAGAGACCCAGTACTTC. Translated, it gives CATSRGQETQYF.

This clone has only one observation. The chain links TRBV27 to TRBJ2-7, with TRBD1 matching 8 bases. The CDR3 consists of 14 residues. Germline values: CDR1 MNHEY, CDR2 SMNVEV (reference sequence). The V and J ends lost 4 bases and 4 bases, in that order; junction bases with no gene match: 6. CDR3 protein: CASSSPGQAYEQYF. DNA for the CDR3: TGTGCCAGCAGTTCTCCGGGACAGGCGTACGAGCAGTACTTC.

This rearrangement joins TRBV6-5 to TRBJ1-1; TRBD1 matches at 8 bases. The CDR3 length is 12 residues. Trimming removed 6 bases from V and 4 bases from J; junction bases left unmatched: 1. Germline CDR1 MNHEY, CDR2 SVGAGI. The CDR3 sequence is CASSDRGTEAFF. In nucleotides, the CDR3 is TGTGCCAGCAGCGACAGGGGCACTGAAGCTTTCTTT.

This clone was recorded only once. The chain employs TRBV6-5 and TRBJ1-2, with 8 bases that match TRBD1. The CDR3 contains 14 residues. Germline V gives CDR1 MNHEY, CDR2 SVGAGI. V dropped 6 bases and J dropped 4; count of bases not matched to a gene: 7. The CDR3 loop is CASRGTGGLYGYTF. The CDR3 nucleotides are TGTGCCAGCAGGGGGACAGGAGGGCTCTATGGCTACACCTTC.

The chain combines TRBV19 with TRBJ1-3, with unresolved D. Germline-derived CDR1 and CDR2 are LNHDA and SQIVND (reference sequence). This CDR3 comprises 16 residues. Trimming left V 6 bases short and J 0 bases short, with 15 bases between. The CDR3 region is CASSPLTALSGNTIYF. CDR3 in DNA: TGTGCCAGTAGCCCATTGACTGCTCTCTCTGGAAACACCATATATTTT.

The chain joins TRBV3-1 (or the pseudogene TRBV3-2) to TRBJ2-7, with D uncertain. V lost 0 bases and J lost 2, with 11 bases in between. Germline values: CDR1 LGHDT, CDR2 YNNKEL (reference sequence). The CDR3 contains 15 residues. This CDR3 reads CASSQDRTETYEQYF. The CDR3 nucleotides read TGTGCCAGCAGCCAAGATAGAACGGAAACCTACGAGCAGTACTTC.

The V gene is TRBV3-1 (or the pseudogene TRBV3-2), the J gene TRBJ1-1; D is uncertain. This CDR3 has 14 amino acids. V was trimmed by 2 bases and J by 1 base, leaving 8 bases between them. The V gene's germline CDR1 is LGHDT and CDR2 YNNKEL (reference sequence). The CDR3 loop is CASSQPGTNTEAFF. CDR3 coding DNA: TGTGCCAGCAGCCAACCAGGAACGAACACTGAAGCTTTCTTT.

This clone was seen only once. V gene TRBV28 combines with J gene TRBJ2-7; D uncertain. The CDR3 runs to 15 residues. V lost 5 bases and J lost 2, with 16 bases in between. Germline CDR1 and CDR2: MDHEN and SYDVKM. The CDR3, as DNA: TGTGCCAGCAGTACCTCCCATAGTGGCCCCTACGAGCAGTACTTC. Translation gives CASSTSHSGPYEQYF.

The chain combines TRBV5-1 with TRBJ2-3; the D is unclear. V was shortened by 1 base and J by 5 bases, with 11 bases between the two germline ends. CDR1 and CDR2 from the germline V gene are SGHRS and YFSETQ. The CDR3 loop spans 14 amino acids. CDR3 residues: CASSLWQTKDTQYF. CDR3 nucleotide sequence: TGCGCCAGCAGCTTGTGGCAAACGAAAGATACGCAGTATTTT.

The V call is TRBV24-1, the J call TRBJ2-7; D may be TRBD2 (6 bases). CDR3 size: 13 residues. The V end was cut by 5 bases, the J end by 6 bases, with 13 bases between. Per germline, CDR1 KGHDR and CDR2 SFDVKD. This chain's CDR3 is CATSAGGSVEQYF. The CDR3 coding sequence is TGTGCCACCAGTGCCGGGGGTTCGGTCGAGCAGTACTTC.

The genes are TRBV25-1 and TRBJ1-1, with a possible D match to TRBD1 (6 bases). The germline V gene has CDR1 MGHDK and CDR2 SYGVNS. The CDR3 extends over 13 amino acids. Trimming removed 4 bases at V and 4 bases at J, with 10 bases between. The CDR3 DNA is TGTGCCAGCAGTGGTGGGGGCAGCACTGAAGCTTTCTTT. Protein: CASSGGGSTEAFF.

The rearrangement uses TRBV7-8 and TRBJ1-4, with 8 bases that match TRBD1. Looked up from germline, CDR1 is SGHVS and CDR2 is FQNEAQ. The V segment lost 5 bases and the J segment 4 bases; nucleotides outside the gene matches: 6. CDR3 size: 15 residues. Here the CDR3 DNA reads TGTGCCAGCAGCGTACTGACAGGGGTTAATGAAAAACTGTTTTTT. Translating gives CASSVLTGVNEKLFF.

J is TRBJ1-1 and V is TRBV10-2, with TRBD1 matching 12 bases. Trimming took 4 bases from V and 4 from J; bases not matched to a gene: 7. The CDR3 length is 16 residues. Germline V lookup: CDR1 WSHSY, CDR2 SAAADI. CDR3 nucleotide sequence: TGCGCCAGCAGTGGGGGTCCGGGACAGGGGGCCACTGAAGCTTTCTTT. This sequence encodes CASSGGPGQGATEAFF.

This chain uses TRBV5-8 with TRBJ1-1; D ambiguous. This CDR3 region has 15 residues. The ends were cut back, 2 bases at V and 1 base at J, with 12 bases in the middle. The germline V gene has CDR1 SGHTS and CDR2 YDEGEE. This CDR3 reads CASSFLQHANTEAFF. Written as DNA, the CDR3 is TGTGCCAGCAGCTTTTTGCAGCATGCGAACACTGAAGCTTTCTTT.